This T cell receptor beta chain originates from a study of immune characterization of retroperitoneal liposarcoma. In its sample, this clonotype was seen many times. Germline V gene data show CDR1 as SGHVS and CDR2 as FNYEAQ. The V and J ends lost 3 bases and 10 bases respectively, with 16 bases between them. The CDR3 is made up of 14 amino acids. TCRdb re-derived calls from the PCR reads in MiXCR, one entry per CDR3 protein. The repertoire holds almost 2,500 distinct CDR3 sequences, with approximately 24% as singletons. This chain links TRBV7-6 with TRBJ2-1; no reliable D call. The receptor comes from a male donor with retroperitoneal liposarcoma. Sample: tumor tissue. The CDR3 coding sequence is TGTGCCAGCAGCTTCGGATTTCCCGCCTACGAGCAGTTCTTC. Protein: CASSFGFPAYEQFF.